This entry lists 18 T cell receptor beta chains sequenced from one sample in a study of post-analysis software for immune sequencing data. Whole-study results and caveats: The five TRBV segments detected at higher frequency in patients than in controls included TRBV5-6, TRBV5-1 and TRBV20-1.

These receptors' antigens are unknown. Carried by the TCR beta cDNA libraries were unique molecular identifiers. MiXCR, run by TCRdb on the PCR reads, gives a single entry per CDR3 protein. The sample gives hundreds of thousands of distinct CDR3 sequences, approximately 50% of which show up once; 4.6% is in the top ten. Material: blood. These receptors were taken from a girl between 5 and 17 years old with multiple sclerosis.

This clonotype was detected only a few times. The chain combines TRBV12-3 or TRBV12-4 with TRBJ2-7, with 7 bases aligning to TRBD1. Trimming took 7 bases from V and 7 from J; bases not matched to a gene: 10. The CDR3 has 13 residues. The DNA of the CDR3 is TGTGCCAGCACCCTTATTAGGGGGCAAGAGCAGTACTTC. Translating gives CASTLIRGQEQYF.

This clonotype was observed a single time. The V gene is TRBV25-1, the J gene TRBJ2-7, with D unclear. The last part of the DNA fits TRBJ2-5 better; the J call may be wrong. The CDR3 has 14 residues. CDR1 is MGHDK, CDR2 SYGVNS, per germline. The CDR3 DNA reads as TGTGCCAGCAGCACTGGACCGATCCAAGAGACCCAGTACTTC. Its translation: CASSTGPIQETQYF.

The chain joins TRBV7-2 to TRBJ1-2, with TRBD1 matching 10 bases. CDR3 length: 16 amino acids. Per germline, CDR1 SGHTA and CDR2 FQGNSA. J was trimmed by 5 bases and V by 5 bases; bases with no gene match: 11. The CDR3 loop reads CASSGAPTGGGYGYTF. CDR3 bases: TGTGCCAGCAGCGGCGCCCCGACAGGGGGCGGGTATGGCTACACCTTC. Variable domain in full (rest from reference TRBV7-2 and TRBJ1-2): GAGVSQSPSNKVTEKGKDVELRCDPISGHTALYWYRQSLGQGLEFLIYFQGNSAPDKSGLPSDRFSAERTGGSVSTLTIQRTQQEDSAVYLCASSGAPTGGGYGYTFGSGTRLTVV.

The V call is TRBV27, the J call TRBJ2-5; D possibly corresponds to TRBD1 (7 bases). The DNA end is more similar to TRBJ2-7, so the J call may be wrong. The CDR3 extends over 15 amino acids. Germline assignment: CDR1 MNHEY and CDR2 SMNVEV (reference sequence). This CDR3 reads CASGGGGQAFHEQYF. CDR3 DNA: TGTGCCAGCGGAGGGGGTGGACAGGCGTTCCACGAGCAGTACTTC.

The chain carries TRBV20-1 and TRBJ2-5, with 7 bases aligning to TRBD1. Trimming removed 4 bases from V and 4 bases from J; junction bases left unmatched: 6. The CDR3 has 13 amino acids. The germline V gene has CDR1 DFQATT and CDR2 SNEGSKA (reference sequence). CDR3 region: CSATRQGRETQYF. In DNA form, the CDR3 reads TGCAGTGCTACCCGACAGGGAAGAGAGACCCAGTACTTC.

This clonotype turned up a few times. This chain uses TRBV29-1 with TRBJ1-2; D may be TRBD1 (5 bases). Per the germline V gene, CDR1 is SQVTM and CDR2 is ANQGSEA. V was cut by 7 bases and J by 2 bases, with 8 bases left in between. The CDR3 spans 11 residues. In nucleotides, the CDR3 is TGCAGCGGACGGGGGAACTATGGCTACACCTTC. Translating gives CSGRGNYGYTF.

To note about this clonotype: One end of the junction varies from germline; a read error may be responsible. The J gene is TRBJ1-2, the V gene TRBV29-1; D might be TRBD1 (6 bases). Germline V gene lookup returns CDR1 SQVTM and CDR2 ANQGSEA. This CDR3 comprises 12 residues. The chain's CDR3 is CSVNRDDYGHTF. The CDR3 bases are TGCAGCGTTAACAGGGACGACTATGGCCACACCTTC.

This rearrangement joins TRBV28 to TRBJ2-1; TRBD2 matches 8 bases. J lost 5 bases, V lost 9 bases, and 9 bases had no gene match. Germline lookup yields CDR1 MDHEN and CDR2 SYDVKM. The CDR3 consists of 14 residues. CDR3 DNA: TGTGCCAGTCGACAACTAGCGGACAACAATGAGCAGTTCTTC. Its translation: CASRQLADNNEQFF.

The chain joins TRBV29-1 to TRBJ2-7, with 11 nucleotides matching TRBD2. The CDR3 sequence is 14 residues long. Germline loops: CDR1 SQVTM, CDR2 ANQGSEA. With V trimmed by 4 bases and J by 6 bases, 8 bases remained unmatched. The CDR3 region has the DNA TGCAGCGTTGCGGCACTAGCGGGAGTGGTCGAGCAGTACTTC. The encoded protein is CSVAALAGVVEQYF.

In its sample, this clonotype was seen a few times. V and J are TRBV29-1 and TRBJ1-1; TRBD1 agrees at 7 bases. The V gene end was trimmed by 6 bases and the J gene end by 3 bases; junction bases not matched to a gene: 7. This CDR3 is 13 amino acids long. Germline CDR1 reads SQVTM; CDR2 reads ANQGSEA. The CDR3 DNA reads as TGCAGCGTCCGGACAGGTCCCGACACTGAAGCTTTCTTT. It yields the protein CSVRTGPDTEAFF.

This chain links TRBV27 with TRBJ2-5; unclear D gene. The CDR3 loop spans 16 amino acids. Trimming removed 0 bases at V and 1 base at J, with 12 bases between. Germline-derived CDR1 and CDR2 are MNHEY and SMNVEV (reference sequence). The CDR3 loop is CASSLSSPAFQETQYF. The DNA for the CDR3 is TGTGCCAGCAGTTTATCGTCTCCAGCTTTCCAAGAGACCCAGTACTTC.

This clonotype was counted once. V gene TRBV5-1 combines with J gene TRBJ2-1; 10 nucleotides align to TRBD2. Germline lookup yields CDR1 SGHRS and CDR2 YFSETQ. J gave up 8 bases and V 0 bases, and 11 bases lay outside the gene matches. The CDR3 runs to 17 residues. CDR3 DNA sequence: TGCGCCAGCAGCTTGGTAGCAGCGGGGGGGCCTAGGTATGAGCAGTTCTTC. Its protein product is CASSLVAAGGPRYEQFF.

Remarks on this clonotype: The junction departs from the called germline gene at one end, perhaps through a read error. V and J are TRBV7-9 and TRBJ2-7; no clear D gene. Germline CDR1 is SEHNR and CDR2 is FQNEAQ (reference sequence). The CDR3 runs to 14 residues. CDR3 in amino acids: CSSSLRSSSYEQYF. The CDR3 bases are TGTTCCAGCAGCTTAAGATCCTCTTCCTACGAGCAGTACTTC.

The rearrangement links TRBV20-1 to TRBJ2-7; 10 bases agree with TRBD2. The J segment lost 6 bases and the V segment lost 2 bases, leaving 10 bases of the junction unmatched. The CDR3 totals 15 residues. Germline CDR1 reads DFQATT; CDR2 reads SNEGSKA (reference sequence). CDR3 amino acids: CSARLPSGGEGEQYF. The CDR3, as DNA: TGCAGTGCTAGACTACCTAGCGGGGGTGAAGGCGAGCAGTACTTC.

This clonotype was counted only a few times. J is TRBJ2-5 and V is TRBV12-3 or TRBV12-4; D call uncertain. The tail of the sequence fits TRBJ2-7 better, so the J call may be wrong. CDR3 length: 13 amino acids. The CDR3: CASRKDDNYEQYF. The CDR3 nucleotides read TGTGCCAGCAGAAAAGACGACAACTACGAGCAGTACTTC.

With regard to this clonotype: The conserved phenylalanine or tryptophan is not found at the CDR3 terminus, so this likely reflects a read error. The CDR3 reads CASSQVPTSGASVLTL. The CDR3 coding sequence is TGCGCCAGCAGCCAAGTCCCTACCTCTGGGGCCAGCGTCCTGACTTTA. J is TRBJ2-6 and V is TRBV4-1; possibly TRBD1 for D (5 bases). This CDR3 is 16 amino acids long. Looked up from germline, CDR1 is MGHRA and CDR2 is YSYEKL.

The gene calls are TRBV9 and TRBJ2-5; a weak D match, TRBD1 (6 bases). CDR3 length: 14 amino acids. Germline-derived CDR1 and CDR2 are SGDLS and YYNGEE. Trimming cost V 3 bases and J 5 bases, with 14 bases left between them. The CDR3 nucleotides are TGTGCCAGCAGCGCTCACAGGGCCGAGGAGACCCAGTACTTC. The encoded protein is CASSAHRAEETQYF.

V and J are TRBV3-1 and TRBJ2-4; TRBD2 matches 11 bases. Unmatched junction bases numbered 15, after V lost 4 bases and J lost 13 bases. The CDR3 covers 16 residues. Germline-derived CDR1 and CDR2 are LGHDT and YNNKEL (reference sequence). The CDR3 DNA is TGTGCCAGCAGCCGCGCCGGGACTAGCGGAAGTGGGGACCAGTACTTC. It codes for CASSRAGTSGSGDQYF.